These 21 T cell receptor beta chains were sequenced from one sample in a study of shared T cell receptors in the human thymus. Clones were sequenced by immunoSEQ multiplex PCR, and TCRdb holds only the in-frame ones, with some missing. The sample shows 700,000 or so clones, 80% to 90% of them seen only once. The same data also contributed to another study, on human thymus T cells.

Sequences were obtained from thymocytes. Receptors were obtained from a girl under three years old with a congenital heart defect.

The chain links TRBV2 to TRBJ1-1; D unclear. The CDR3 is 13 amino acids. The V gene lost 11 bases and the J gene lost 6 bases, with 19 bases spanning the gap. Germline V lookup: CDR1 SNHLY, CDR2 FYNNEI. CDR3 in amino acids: CAGGSGSTPEAFF. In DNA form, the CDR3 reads TGTGCCGGCGGGAGTGGCAGTACCCCTGAAGCTTTCTTT.

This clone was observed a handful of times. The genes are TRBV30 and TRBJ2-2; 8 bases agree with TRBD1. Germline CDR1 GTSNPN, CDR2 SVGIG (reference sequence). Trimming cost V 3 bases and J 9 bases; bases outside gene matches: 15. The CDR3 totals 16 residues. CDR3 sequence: CAWSSPLGQGGRELFF. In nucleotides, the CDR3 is TGTGCCTGGAGCAGTCCCCTCGGACAGGGAGGAAGGGAGCTGTTTTTT.

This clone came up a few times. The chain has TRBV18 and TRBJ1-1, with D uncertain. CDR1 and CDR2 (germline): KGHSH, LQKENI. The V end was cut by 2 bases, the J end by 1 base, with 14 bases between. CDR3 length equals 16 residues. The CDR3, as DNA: TGTGCCAGCTCACCAAGCCCGGGGAATCCGAACACTGAAGCTTTCTTT. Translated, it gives CASSPSPGNPNTEAFF.

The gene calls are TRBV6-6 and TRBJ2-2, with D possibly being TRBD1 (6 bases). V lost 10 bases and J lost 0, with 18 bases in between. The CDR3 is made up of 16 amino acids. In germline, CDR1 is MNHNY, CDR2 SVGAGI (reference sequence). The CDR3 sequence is CATLTGHPPNTGELFF. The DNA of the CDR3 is TGTGCCACACTAACGGGACACCCTCCGAACACCGGGGAGCTGTTTTTT.

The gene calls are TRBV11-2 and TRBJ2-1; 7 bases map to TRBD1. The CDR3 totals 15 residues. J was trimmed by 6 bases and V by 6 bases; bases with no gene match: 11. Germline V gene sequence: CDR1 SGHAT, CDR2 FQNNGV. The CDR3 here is CASRAHRGMVNEQFF. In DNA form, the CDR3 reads TGTGCCAGCAGGGCTCACAGGGGCATGGTCAATGAGCAGTTCTTC.

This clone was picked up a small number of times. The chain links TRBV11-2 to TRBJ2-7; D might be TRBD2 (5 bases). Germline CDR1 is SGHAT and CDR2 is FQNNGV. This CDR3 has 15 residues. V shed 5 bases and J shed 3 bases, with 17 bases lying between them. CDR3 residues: CASSRDTGEGYEQYF. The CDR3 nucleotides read TGTGCCAGCAGCAGAGACACCGGAGAGGGCTACGAGCAGTACTTC.

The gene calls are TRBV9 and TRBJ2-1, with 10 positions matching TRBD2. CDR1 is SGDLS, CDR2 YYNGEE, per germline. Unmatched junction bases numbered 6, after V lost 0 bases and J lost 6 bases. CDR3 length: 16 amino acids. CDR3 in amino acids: CASSVESGGACNEQFF. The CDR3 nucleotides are TGTGCCAGCAGCGTAGAGAGCGGGGGGGCCTGCAATGAGCAGTTCTTC.

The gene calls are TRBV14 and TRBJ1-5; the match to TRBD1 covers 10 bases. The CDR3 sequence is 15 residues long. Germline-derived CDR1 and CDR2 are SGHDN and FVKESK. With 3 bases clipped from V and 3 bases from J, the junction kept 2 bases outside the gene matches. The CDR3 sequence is CASSQGQGFNQPQHF. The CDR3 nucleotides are TGTGCCAGCAGCCAGGGACAGGGGTTCAATCAGCCCCAGCATTTT.

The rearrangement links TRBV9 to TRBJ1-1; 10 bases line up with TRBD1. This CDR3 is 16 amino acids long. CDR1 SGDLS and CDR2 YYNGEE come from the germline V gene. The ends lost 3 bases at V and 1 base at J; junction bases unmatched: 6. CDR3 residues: CASSARDRGQNTEAFF. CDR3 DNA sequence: TGTGCCAGCAGCGCTCGGGACAGGGGCCAGAACACTGAAGCTTTCTTT.

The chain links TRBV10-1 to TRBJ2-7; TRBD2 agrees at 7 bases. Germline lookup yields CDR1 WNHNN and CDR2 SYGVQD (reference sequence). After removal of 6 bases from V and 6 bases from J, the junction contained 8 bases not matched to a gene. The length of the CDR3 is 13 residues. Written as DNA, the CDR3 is TGCGCCAGCAGCTCTCGGGGGGTTGCCGAGCAGTACTTC. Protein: CASSSRGVAEQYF.

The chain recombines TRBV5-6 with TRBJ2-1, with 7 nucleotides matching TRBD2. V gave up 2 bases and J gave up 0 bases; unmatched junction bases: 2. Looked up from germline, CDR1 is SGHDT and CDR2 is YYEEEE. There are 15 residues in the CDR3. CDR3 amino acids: CASSFGGGSYNEQFF. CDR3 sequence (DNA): TGTGCCAGCAGCTTCGGCGGGGGCTCCTACAATGAGCAGTTCTTC.

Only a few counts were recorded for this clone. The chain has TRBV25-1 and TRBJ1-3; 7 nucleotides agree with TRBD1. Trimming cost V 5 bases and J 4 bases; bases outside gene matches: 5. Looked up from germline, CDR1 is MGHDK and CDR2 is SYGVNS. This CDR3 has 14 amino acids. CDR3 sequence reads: CASSNRGTGNTIYF. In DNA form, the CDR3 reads TGTGCCAGCAGTAACAGGGGAACAGGAAACACCATATATTTT.

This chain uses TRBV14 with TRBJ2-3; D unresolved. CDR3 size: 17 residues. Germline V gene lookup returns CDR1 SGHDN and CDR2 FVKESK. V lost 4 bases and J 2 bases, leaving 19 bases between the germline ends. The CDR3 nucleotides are TGTGCCAGCAGCCCCCGCCTCGCGATCCATCCCACAGATACGCAGTATTTT. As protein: CASSPRLAIHPTDTQYF.

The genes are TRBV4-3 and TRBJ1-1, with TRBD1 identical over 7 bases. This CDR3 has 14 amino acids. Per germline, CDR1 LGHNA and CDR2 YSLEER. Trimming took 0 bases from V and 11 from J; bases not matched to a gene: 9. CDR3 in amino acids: CASSQEVDRVLAFF. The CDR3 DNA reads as TGCGCCAGCAGCCAAGAGGTCGACAGGGTTCTGGCTTTCTTT.

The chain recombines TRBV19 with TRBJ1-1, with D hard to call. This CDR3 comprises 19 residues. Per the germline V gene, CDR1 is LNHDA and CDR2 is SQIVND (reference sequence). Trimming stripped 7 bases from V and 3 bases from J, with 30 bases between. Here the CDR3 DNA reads TGTGCCAGTACATCCTTCAAAGGAAGTGTGGCGGAGTCGGACACTGAAGCTTTCTTT. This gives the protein CASTSFKGSVAESDTEAFF.

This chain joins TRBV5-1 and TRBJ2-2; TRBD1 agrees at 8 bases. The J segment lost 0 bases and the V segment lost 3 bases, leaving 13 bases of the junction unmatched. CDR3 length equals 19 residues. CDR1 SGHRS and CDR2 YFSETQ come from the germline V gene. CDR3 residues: CASSWRTGTPHTNTGELFF. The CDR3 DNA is TGCGCCAGCAGCTGGAGGACAGGGACCCCGCATACGAACACCGGGGAGCTGTTTTTT. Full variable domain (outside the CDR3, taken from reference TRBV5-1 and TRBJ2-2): KAGVTQTPRYLIKTRGQQVTLSCSPISGHRSVSWYQQTPGQGLQFLFEYFSETQRNKGNFPGRFSGRQFSNSRSEMNVSTLELGDSALYLCASSWRTGTPHTNTGELFFGEGSRLTVL.

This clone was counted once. CDR3 coding DNA: TGTGCCAGCAGTTTTCCGGCAGGGCGAGTGAGGGAGACCCAGTACTTC. Translating gives CASSFPAGRVRETQYF. V and J are TRBV28 and TRBJ2-5, with D maybe TRBD1 (5 bases). The CDR3 contains 16 residues. From germline, CDR1 is MDHEN and CDR2 SYDVKM. With 3 bases removed from V and 5 bases from J, the gap between germline ends came to 19 bases.

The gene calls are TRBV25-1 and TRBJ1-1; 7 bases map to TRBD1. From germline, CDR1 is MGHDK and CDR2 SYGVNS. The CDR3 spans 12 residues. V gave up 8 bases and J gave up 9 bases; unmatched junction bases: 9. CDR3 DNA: TGTGCCAGCCAACCCGGGACAGCGAAAGCTTTCTTT. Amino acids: CASQPGTAKAFF.

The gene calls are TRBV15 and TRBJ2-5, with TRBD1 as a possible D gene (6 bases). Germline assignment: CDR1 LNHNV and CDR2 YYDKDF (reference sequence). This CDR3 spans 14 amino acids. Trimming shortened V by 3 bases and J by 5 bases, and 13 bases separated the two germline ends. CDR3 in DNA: TGTGCCACCAGCAGGAATACAGGGCCCGAGACCCAGTACTTC. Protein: CATSRNTGPETQYF.

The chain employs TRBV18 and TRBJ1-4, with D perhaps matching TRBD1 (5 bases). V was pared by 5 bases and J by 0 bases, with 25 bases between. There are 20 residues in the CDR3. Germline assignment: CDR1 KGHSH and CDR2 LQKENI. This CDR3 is CASSSGAGRDFLATNEKLFF. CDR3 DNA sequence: TGTGCCAGCTCATCGGGTGCGGGCAGGGACTTTCTAGCAACTAATGAAAAACTGTTTTTT.

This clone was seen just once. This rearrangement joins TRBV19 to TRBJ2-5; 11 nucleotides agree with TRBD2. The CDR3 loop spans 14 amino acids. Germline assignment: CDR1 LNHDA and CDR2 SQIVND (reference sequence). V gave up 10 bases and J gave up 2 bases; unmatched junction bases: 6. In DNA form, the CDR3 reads TGTGCCACCGCCGGGACTAGCGGACAAGAGACCCAGTACTTC. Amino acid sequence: CATAGTSGQETQYF.